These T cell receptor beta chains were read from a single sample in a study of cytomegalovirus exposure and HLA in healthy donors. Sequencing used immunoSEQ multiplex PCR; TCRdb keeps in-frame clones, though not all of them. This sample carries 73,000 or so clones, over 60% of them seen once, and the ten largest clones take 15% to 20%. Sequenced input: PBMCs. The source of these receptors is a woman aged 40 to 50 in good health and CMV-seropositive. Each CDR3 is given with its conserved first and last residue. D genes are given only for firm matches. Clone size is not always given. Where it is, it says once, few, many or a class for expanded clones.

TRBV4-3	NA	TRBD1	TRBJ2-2	TGCGCCAGCAGCCAAGCGACAGGGGGTTACACCGGGGAGCTGTTTTTT	CASSQATGGYTGELFF
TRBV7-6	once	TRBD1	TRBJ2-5	TGTGCCAGCAGCTTAGACAGGGGAAAGACCCAGTACTTC	CASSLDRGKTQYF
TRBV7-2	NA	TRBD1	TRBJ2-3	TGTGCCAGCAGCTCCGGGAGGACAGGGGTCACAGATACGCAGTATTTT	CASSSGRTGVTDTQYF
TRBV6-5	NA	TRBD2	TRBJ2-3	TGTGCCAGCAGTTACTCGCGGGAGGGCCGGAATACGCAGTATTTT	CASSYSREGRNTQYF
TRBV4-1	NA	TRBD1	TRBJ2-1	TGCGCCAGCAGCCAAGAGGGACAGTCCTACAATGAGCAGTTCTTC	CASSQEGQSYNEQFF
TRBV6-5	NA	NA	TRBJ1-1	TGTGCCAGCAGCCGGGCGCCGGGACAATCTGGGCGAGCTTTCTTT	CASSRAPGQSGRAFF
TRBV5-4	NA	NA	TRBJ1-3	TGTGCCAGCAGCCGGGACATTGTAAACACCATATATTTT	CASSRDIVNTIYF
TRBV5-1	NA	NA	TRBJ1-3	TGCGCCAGCAGCGCCAGGGAGGTAGCTGGAAACACCATATATTTT	CASSAREVAGNTIYF
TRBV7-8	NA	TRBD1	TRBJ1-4	TGTGCCAGCAGCTTAGAGGACAGGGGTGCAACTAATGAAAAACTGTTTTTT	CASSLEDRGATNEKLFF
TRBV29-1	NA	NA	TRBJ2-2	TGCAGCGTTGACGGAGGGGTCACCGGGGAGCTGTTTTTT	CSVDGGVTGELFF
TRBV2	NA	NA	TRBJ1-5	TGTGCCAGCAGGACAGGAAATCAGCCCCAGCATTTT	CASRTGNQPQHF
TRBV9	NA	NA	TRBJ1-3	TGTGCCAGCAGCGCCGTAACTCCAGGGACACACTCTGGAAACACCATATATTTT	CASSAVTPGTHSGNTIYF
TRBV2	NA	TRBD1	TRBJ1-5	TGTGCCAGCAGTGCCGGGACAGGGAACCAGCCCCAGCATTTT	CASSAGTGNQPQHF
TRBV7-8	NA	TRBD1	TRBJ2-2	TGTGCCAGCAGCCCGGACAGGTTCACAGCCGGGGAGCTGTTTTTT	CASSPDRFTAGELFF
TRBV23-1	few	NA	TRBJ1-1	TGCGCCAGCAGTCATTCGGCAGACAAACAGGGTATGTTC	CASSHSADKQGMF
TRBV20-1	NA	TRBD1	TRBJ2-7	TGCAGTGCTGGACAGGGCTACGAGCAGTACTTC	CSAGQGYEQYF
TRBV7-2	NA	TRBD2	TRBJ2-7	TGTGCCAGCAGCTTAGATCTAGCGGGACGGACAACCTACGAGCAGTACTTC	CASSLDLAGRTTYEQYF
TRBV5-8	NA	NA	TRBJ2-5	TGTGCCACCAATCAGCGGCAAGAGACCCAGTACTTC	CATNQRQETQYF
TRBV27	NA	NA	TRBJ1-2	TGTGCCAGCAGTTTATCCGGAGCACTCTATGGCTACACCTTC	CASSLSGALYGYTF
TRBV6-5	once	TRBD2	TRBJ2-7	TGTGCCAGCAGTTCCCCGACTAGCGGTGCCGGCGAGCAGTACTTC	CASSSPTSGAGEQYF
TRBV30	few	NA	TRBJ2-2	TGTGCCCGGAGGGGGCAGGGCACCGGGGAGCTGTTTTTT	CARRGQGTGELFF
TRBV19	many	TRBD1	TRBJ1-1	TGTGCCAGTAGTCTCGCGGACAGGGAGACTGAAGCTTTCTTT	CASSLADRETEAFF
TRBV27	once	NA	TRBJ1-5	TGTGCCAGCAGTTTATCAGGGGGAAGCAATCAGCCCCAGCATTTT	CASSLSGGSNQPQHF
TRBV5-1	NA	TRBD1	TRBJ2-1	TGCGCCAGCAGCTTGGTTACAGGGGGCGCCTCCTACAATGAGCAGTTCTTC	CASSLVTGGASYNEQFF
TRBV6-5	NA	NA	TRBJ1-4	TGTGCCAGCAGTTACTCGAGACGGGTCTCTAATGAAAAACTGTTTTTT	CASSYSRRVSNEKLFF
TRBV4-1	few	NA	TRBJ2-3	TGCGCCAGCAGCCAATACGGTCTGAGCACAGATACGCAGTATTTT	CASSQYGLSTDTQYF
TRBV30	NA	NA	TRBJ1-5	TGTGCCTGGAATTCTGGCGGCCCTCAGCCCCAGCATTTT	CAWNSGGPQPQHF
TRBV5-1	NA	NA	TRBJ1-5	TGCGCCAGCAGCTTGTCCGGGGTCCAGCCCCAGCATTTT	CASSLSGVQPQHF